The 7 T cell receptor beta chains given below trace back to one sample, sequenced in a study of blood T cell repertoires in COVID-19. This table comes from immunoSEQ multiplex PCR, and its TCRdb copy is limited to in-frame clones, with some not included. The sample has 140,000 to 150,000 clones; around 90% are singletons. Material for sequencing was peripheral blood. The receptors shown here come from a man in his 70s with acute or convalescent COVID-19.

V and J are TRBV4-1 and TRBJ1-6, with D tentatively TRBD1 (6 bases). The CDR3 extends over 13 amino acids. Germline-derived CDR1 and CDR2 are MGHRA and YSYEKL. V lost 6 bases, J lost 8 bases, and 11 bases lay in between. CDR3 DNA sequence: TGCGCCAGCAGAGACAGGCTCGATTCACCCCTCCACTTT. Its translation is CASRDRLDSPLHF.

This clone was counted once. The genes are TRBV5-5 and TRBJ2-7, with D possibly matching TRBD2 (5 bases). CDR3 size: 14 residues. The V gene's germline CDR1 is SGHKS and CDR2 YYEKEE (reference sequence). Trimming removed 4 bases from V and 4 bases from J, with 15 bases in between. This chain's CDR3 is CASSQDWRPYEQYF. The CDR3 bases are TGTGCCAGCAGCCAGGACTGGCGACCGTACGAGCAGTACTTC.

DNA for the CDR3: TGTGCCACCAGCAGAGGAGGGACAGCAACTAATGAAAAACTGTTTTTT. Translated, it gives CATSRGGTATNEKLFF. J is TRBJ1-4 and V is TRBV15; 7 bases fit TRBD1. CDR1 LNHNV and CDR2 YYDKDF come from the germline V gene (reference sequence). V shed 1 base and J 0 bases; nucleotides not matched to a gene: 2. The CDR3 runs 16 residues.

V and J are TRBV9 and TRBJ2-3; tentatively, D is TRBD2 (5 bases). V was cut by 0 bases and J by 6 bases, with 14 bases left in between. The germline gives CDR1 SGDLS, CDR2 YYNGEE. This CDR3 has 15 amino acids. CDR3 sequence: CASSVEASPRDTQYF. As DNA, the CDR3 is TGTGCCAGCAGCGTAGAGGCTAGCCCTAGGGATACGCAGTATTTT.

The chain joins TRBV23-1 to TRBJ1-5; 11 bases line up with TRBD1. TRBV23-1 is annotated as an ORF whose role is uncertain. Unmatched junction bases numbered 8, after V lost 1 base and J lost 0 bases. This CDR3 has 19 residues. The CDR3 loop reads CASSQFGDRGCYSNQPQHF. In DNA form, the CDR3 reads TGCGCCAGCAGTCAATTCGGGGACAGGGGGTGTTATAGCAATCAGCCCCAGCATTTT.

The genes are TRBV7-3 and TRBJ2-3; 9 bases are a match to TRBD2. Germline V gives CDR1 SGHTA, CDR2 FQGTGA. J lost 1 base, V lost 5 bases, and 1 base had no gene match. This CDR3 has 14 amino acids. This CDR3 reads CASSPSGGTDTQYF. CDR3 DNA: TGTGCCAGCAGCCCTAGCGGGGGCACAGATACGCAGTATTTT.

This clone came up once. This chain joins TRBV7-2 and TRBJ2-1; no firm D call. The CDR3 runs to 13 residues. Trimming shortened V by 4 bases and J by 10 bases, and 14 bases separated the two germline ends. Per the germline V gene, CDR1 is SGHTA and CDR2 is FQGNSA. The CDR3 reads CASSSSVLREQFF. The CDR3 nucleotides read TGTGCCAGCAGCTCCTCGGTACTACGGGAGCAGTTCTTC.